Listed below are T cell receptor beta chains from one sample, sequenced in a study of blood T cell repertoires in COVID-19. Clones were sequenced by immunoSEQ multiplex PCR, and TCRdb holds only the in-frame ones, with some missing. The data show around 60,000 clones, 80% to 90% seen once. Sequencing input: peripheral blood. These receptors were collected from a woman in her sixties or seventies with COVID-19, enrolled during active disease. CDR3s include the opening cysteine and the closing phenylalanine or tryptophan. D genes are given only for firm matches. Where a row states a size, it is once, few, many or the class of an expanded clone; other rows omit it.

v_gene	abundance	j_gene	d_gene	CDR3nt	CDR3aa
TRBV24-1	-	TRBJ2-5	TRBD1	TGTGCCACCAGTGACCCGGGACAGGGGAGAGAGACCCAGTACTTC	CATSDPGQGRETQYF
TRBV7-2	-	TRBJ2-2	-	TGTGCCAGCAGCGCAAGCGCGAACACCGGGGAGCTGTTTTTT	CASSASANTGELFF
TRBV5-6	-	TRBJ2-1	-	TGTGCCAGCAGCCTAGTTTTCAATGAGCAGTTCTTC	CASSLVFNEQFF
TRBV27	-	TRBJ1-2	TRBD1	TGTGCCAGCAGTTTAGTCGGGACAGGCGCCCTACGGAACTATGGCTACACCTTC	CASSLVGTGALRNYGYTF
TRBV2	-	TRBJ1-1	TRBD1	TGTGCCAGCAGCAATGGACAGGGGGCTTTCTTT	CASSNGQGAFF
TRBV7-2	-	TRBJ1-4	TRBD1	TGTGCCAGCAGCTCGACAGGGCAAAGAGAAAAACTGTTTTTT	CASSSTGQREKLFF
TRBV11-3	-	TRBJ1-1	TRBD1	TGTGCCAGCAGCTTAACCCTGACAGGGGTGGGCACTGAAGCTTTCTTT	CASSLTLTGVGTEAFF
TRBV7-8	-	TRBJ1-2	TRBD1	TGTGCCAGCAGCCCACGGACAGGCTATGGCTACACCTTC	CASSPRTGYGYTF
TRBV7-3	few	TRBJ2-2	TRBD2	TGTGCCAGCAGCCCCTCCCTCCAGCGGGGGAACACCGGGGAGCTGTTTTTT	CASSPSLQRGNTGELFF
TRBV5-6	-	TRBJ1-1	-	TGTGCCAGCAGCTGGCTCAGGGTGAACACTGAAGCTTTCTTT	CASSWLRVNTEAFF
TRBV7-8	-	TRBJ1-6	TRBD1	TGTGCCAGCAGCTCCCAACAGGGGGCGAAAGTCGGCTATAATTCACCCCTCCACTTT	CASSSQQGAKVGYNSPLHF
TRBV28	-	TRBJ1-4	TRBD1	TGTGCCAGCAGTTCAGGGGGACAGGGGAATGAAAAACTGTTTTTT	CASSSGGQGNEKLFF
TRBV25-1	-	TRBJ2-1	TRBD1	TGTGCCAGCAGTACTACAGGGGTACCCTACAATGAGCAGTTCTTC	CASSTTGVPYNEQFF
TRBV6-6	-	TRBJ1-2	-	TGTGCCAGCAGTTACTCGAACTGGGGGCAGGGCTACACCTTC	CASSYSNWGQGYTF
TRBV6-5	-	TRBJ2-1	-	TGTGCCAGCAGTTACTCGACAAGCTATGAGCAGTTCTTC	CASSYSTSYEQFF
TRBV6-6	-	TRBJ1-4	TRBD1	TGTGCCAGCAGCCCAGGACAGGGTTATGAAAAACTGTTTTTT	CASSPGQGYEKLFF
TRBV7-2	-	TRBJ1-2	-	TGTGCCAGCAGCTTAGGTGCACCCGGAGGAGGCTACACCTTC	CASSLGAPGGGYTF
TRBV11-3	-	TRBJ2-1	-	TGTGCCAGCAGCTTAGTTGGAGGGCCCTACAATGAGCAGTTCTTC	CASSLVGGPYNEQFF
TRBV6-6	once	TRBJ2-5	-	TGTGCCAGCAGTTACCCTGGGAGGTCCCAAGAGACCCAGTACTTC	CASSYPGRSQETQYF
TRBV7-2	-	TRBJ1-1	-	TGTGCCAGCAGCTTGCCGGGGTTTGAAGCTTTCTTT	CASSLPGFEAFF
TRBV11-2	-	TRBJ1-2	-	TGTGCCAGCAGCGCTCAGGCTACTAACTATGGCTACACCTTC	CASSAQATNYGYTF
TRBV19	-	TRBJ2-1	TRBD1	TGTGCCAGTAGTCTAGACAGGGCGGATGGCTCCTACAATGAGCAGTTCTTC	CASSLDRADGSYNEQFF
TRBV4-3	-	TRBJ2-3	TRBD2	TGCGCCAGCAGCCAAGCTAGCGGGAGCACAGATACGCAGTATTTT	CASSQASGSTDTQYF
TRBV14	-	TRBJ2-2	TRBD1	TGTGCCAGCAGCCAAAGTCGTACAGGGGTCACCGGGGAGCTGTTTTTT	CASSQSRTGVTGELFF
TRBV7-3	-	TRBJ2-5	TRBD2	TGTGCCAGCAGCTTAATAGCTAGCGGGCCCCAAGAGACCCAGTACTTC	CASSLIASGPQETQYF
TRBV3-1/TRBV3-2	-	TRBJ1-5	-	TGTGCCAGCAGCCTGGCCAACATCAATCAGCCCCAGCATTTT	CASSLANINQPQHF
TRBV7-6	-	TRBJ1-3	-	TGTGCCAGCAGCTTAGAAACAGGGACCCGGAGGGGAAACACCATATATTTT	CASSLETGTRRGNTIYF
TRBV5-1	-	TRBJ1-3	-	TGCGCCAGCAAGGATCTCGGGGGCTCTGGAAACACCATATATTTT	CASKDLGGSGNTIYF
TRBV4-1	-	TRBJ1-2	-	TGCGCCAGCAGCCAAACAGGATCTCAGGGTTATGGCTACACCTTC	CASSQTGSQGYGYTF
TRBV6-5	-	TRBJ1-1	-	TGTGCCAGCAGTTATTTATCACAGGGATGGGCCACTGAAGCTTTCTTT	CASSYLSQGWATEAFF
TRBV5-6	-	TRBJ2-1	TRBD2	TGTGCCAGCAGCTTGGGCGGGAGGGCCTTCAATGAGCAGTTCTTC	CASSLGGRAFNEQFF
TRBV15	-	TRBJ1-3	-	TGTGCCACCACCCCGGACGGCGGGGCCTTGAACACCATATATTTT	CATTPDGGALNTIYF
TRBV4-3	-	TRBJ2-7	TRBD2	TGCGCCAGCAGCCAAGATCGGGAGGGGCTCCTTGGCTACGAGCAGTACTTC	CASSQDREGLLGYEQYF
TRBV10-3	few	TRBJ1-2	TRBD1	TGTGCCATCAGTGAGTCTCCCCGGACAGGGCGGTCGGTCTATGGCTACACCTTC	CAISESPRTGRSVYGYTF
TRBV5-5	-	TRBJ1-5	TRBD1	TGTGCCAGCAGCTTCGGGACAGCGGGGGGCAATCAGCCCCAGCATTTT	CASSFGTAGGNQPQHF
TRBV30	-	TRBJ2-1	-	TGTGCTATCGGGACTGGCTACAATGAGCAGTTCTTC	CAIGTGYNEQFF
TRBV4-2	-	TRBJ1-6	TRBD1	TGTGCCAGCAGCCCGAACGACAGGGTTGATTCACCCCTCCACTTT	CASSPNDRVDSPLHF
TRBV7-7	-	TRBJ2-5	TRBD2	TGTGCTAGCAGCCCCGGACTAGCGGGACGTAAAGAGACCCAGTACTTC	CASSPGLAGRKETQYF
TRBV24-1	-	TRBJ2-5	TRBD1	TGTGCCACCAGTGATTCGCCACCGGGACAGGGGCGCCAGTACTTC	CATSDSPPGQGRQYF
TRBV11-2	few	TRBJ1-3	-	TGTGCCAGCAGCTTAGATCCCAGGGCTGGAAACACCATATATTTT	CASSLDPRAGNTIYF
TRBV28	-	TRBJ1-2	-	TGTGCCAGCAGTTTTAGGGGTTCACCCTATTTCTATGGCTACACCTTC	CASSFRGSPYFYGYTF
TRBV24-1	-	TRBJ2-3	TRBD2	TGTGCCACCAGTGACTCCCGACTAGCGTCAGATACGCAGTATTTT	CATSDSRLASDTQYF
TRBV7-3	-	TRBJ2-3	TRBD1	TGTGCCAGCAGTACAGGGGGAGATACGCAGTATTTT	CASSTGGDTQYF
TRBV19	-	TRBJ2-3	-	TGTGCCAGTAGTATGCGAGATTGGCAGCGCCTATACACAGATACGCAGTATTTT	CASSMRDWQRLYTDTQYF
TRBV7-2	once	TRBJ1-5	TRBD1	TGTGCCAGCAGCTTAGCTCACAGGGGTGAACAGCCCCAGCATTTT	CASSLAHRGEQPQHF
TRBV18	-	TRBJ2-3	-	TGTGCCAGCTCACCATTCCAGTCAAGCACAGATACGCAGTATTTT	CASSPFQSSTDTQYF
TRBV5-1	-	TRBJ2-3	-	TGCGCCAGCAGCCGGGACGGGGAGGTTTCTAGCACAGATACGCAGTATTTT	CASSRDGEVSSTDTQYF
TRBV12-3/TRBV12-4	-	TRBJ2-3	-	TGTGCCAGCAAGGGGAACATACTCCCGCAGTATTTT	CASKGNILPQYF
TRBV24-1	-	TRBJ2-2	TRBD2	TGTGCCACCAGTGATTACGCGGGACTAGCGGGAGGGCCGGGCACCGGGGAGCTGTTTTTT	CATSDYAGLAGGPGTGELFF
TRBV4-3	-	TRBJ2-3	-	TGCGCCAGCAGCCAAGAGGTCGGCGGGTACACAGATACGCAGTATTTT	CASSQEVGGYTDTQYF
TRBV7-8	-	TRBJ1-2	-	TGTGCCAGCAGGAAGGAACAGCCTAACTATGGCTACACCTTC	CASRKEQPNYGYTF
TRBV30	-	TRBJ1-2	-	TGTGCCTGGAGTACAGGGAAGGGAAATGGCTACACCTTC	CAWSTGKGNGYTF
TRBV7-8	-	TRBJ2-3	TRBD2	TGTGCCAGCAGGTCAGAGCGGGAGGTCACAGATACGCAGTATTTT	CASRSEREVTDTQYF
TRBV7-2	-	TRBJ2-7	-	TGTGCCAGCAGCTCAAGGGGGGGATACGAGCAGTACTTC	CASSSRGGYEQYF
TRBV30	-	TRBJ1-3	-	TGTGCCTGGACTCGCCTGACAGAACTGGGAAACACCATATATTTT	CAWTRLTELGNTIYF
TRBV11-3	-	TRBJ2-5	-	TGTGCCAGCAGCTTACCGGGTGAGACCCAGTACTTC	CASSLPGETQYF